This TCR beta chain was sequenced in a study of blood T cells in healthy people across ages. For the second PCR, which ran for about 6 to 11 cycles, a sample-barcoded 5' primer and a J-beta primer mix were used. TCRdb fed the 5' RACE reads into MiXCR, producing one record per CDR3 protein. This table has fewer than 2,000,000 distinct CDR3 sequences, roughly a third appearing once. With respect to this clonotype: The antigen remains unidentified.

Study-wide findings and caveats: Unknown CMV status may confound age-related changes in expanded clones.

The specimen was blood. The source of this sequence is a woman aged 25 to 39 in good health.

The CDR3: CASSPRAELNTEAFF. CDR3 bases: TGTGCCAGCAGCCCTCGGGCAGAGTTGAACACTGAAGCTTTCTTT. The chain combines TRBV7-9 with TRBJ1-1; D is unclear. Germline V gives CDR1 SEHNR, CDR2 FQNEAQ (reference sequence). The CDR3 totals 15 residues. V lost 5 bases and J lost 0, with 13 bases in between.